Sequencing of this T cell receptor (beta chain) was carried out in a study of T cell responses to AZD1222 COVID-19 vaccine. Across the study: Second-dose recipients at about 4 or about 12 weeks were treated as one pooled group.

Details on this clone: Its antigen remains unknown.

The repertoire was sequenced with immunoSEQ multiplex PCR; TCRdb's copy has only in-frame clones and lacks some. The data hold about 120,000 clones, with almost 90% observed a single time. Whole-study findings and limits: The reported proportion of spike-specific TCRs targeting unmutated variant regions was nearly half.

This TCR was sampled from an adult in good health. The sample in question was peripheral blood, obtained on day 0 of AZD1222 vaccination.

The chain's CDR3 is CASSRSGGAYEQYF. The CDR3 nucleotides read TGTGCCAGCAGCCGTAGCGGGGGGGCGTACGAGCAGTACTTC. V gene TRBV11-2 combines with J gene TRBJ2-7, with TRBD2 matching over 11 bases. Germline trimming cut 5 bases from V and 4 bases from J; bases unmatched to any gene: 4. The CDR3 totals 14 residues. Germline V gene sequence: CDR1 SGHAT, CDR2 FQNNGV.